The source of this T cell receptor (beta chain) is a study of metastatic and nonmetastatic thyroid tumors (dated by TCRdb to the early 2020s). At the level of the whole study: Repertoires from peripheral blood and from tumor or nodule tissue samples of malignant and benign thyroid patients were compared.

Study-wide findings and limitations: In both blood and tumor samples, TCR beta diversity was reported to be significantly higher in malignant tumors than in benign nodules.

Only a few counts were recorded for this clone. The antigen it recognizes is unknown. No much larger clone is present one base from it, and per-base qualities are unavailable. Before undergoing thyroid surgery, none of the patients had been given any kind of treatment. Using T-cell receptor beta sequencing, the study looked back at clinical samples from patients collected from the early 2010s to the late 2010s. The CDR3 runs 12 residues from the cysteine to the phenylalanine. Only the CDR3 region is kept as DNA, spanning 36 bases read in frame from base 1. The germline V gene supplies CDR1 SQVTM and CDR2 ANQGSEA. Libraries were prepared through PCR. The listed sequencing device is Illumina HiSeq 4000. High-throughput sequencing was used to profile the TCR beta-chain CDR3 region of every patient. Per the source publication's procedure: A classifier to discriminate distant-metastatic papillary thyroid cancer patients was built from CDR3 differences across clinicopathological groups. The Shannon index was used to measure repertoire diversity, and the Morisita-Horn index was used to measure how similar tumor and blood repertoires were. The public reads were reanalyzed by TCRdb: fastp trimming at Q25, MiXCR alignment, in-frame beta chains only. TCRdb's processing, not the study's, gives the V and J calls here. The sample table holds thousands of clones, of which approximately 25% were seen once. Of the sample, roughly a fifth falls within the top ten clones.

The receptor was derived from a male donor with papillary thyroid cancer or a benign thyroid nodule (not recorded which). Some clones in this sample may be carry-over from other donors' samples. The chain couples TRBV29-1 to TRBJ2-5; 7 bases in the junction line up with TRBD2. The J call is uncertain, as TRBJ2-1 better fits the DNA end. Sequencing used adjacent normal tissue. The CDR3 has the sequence CSVRAGRNEQFF. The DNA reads TGCAGCGTTCGAGCGGGGCGCAATGAGCAGTTCTTC.